This T cell receptor beta chain was profiled in a study of CD8 T cells in Susac syndrome. RNA, at roughly 0.5 to 1 ug, was reverse transcribed with random hexamers. By means of immunoSEQ multiplex PCR, TCR beta CDR3 spanning 54 Vbeta and 13 Jbeta underwent amplification. TCRdb itself ran the immunoSEQ multiplex PCR reads through MiXCR, one entry per CDR3 protein. Of over 150,000 distinct CDR3 sequences in the sample, under 95% are singletons; the top ten hold more than 0.08%. Material for sequencing was CD4+ T cells from PBMCs. This TCR was recovered from a human donor with multiple sclerosis.

The CDR3 region is CATSRGTGDIRAQHF. The CDR3 DNA sequence: TGTGCCACCAGCAGAGGTACAGGTGATATCAGAGCCCAGCATTTT. The chain links TRBV15 to TRBJ1-5; D might be TRBD1 (5 bases). V shed 1 base and J shed 11 bases, with 18 bases lying between them. This CDR3 is 15 amino acids long. Germline CDR1 is LNHNV and CDR2 is YYDKDF (reference sequence).